This T cell receptor beta chain is from a study of blood T cell repertoires in COVID-19. About the study: PBMCs, B-cell-depleted T cells, or T cells were the source of the cDNA or gDNA that made up the material.

Trimming stripped 6 bases from V and 4 bases from J, with 18 bases between. The CDR3 totals 15 residues. Germline-derived CDR1 and CDR2 are MNHNY and SVGAGI (reference sequence). Original analysis: By means of reference gene primer amplification, nucleated cell counts were estimated. Data came from immunoSEQ multiplex PCR; TCRdb stores just in-frame clones and leaves some out. V and J calls and clone size follow that table, whereas D and trimming were derived from the DNA. This sample yields over 140,000 clones, of which roughly 80% are seen a single time; more than 8.5% belongs to the top ten. The sequence was collected from a woman in her 50s with active or convalescent COVID-19. This sequence joins TRBV6-6 and TRBJ1-2; no reliable D call. The sample taken for sequencing was peripheral blood. In DNA, the CDR3 is TGTGCCAGCAGACCAGACAAGGTTCTAACCTATGGCTACACCTTC. Its protein product is CASRPDKVLTYGYTF.